Listed below are T cell receptor beta chains from one sample, sequenced in a study of T cell responses to AZD1222 COVID-19 vaccine. The table came from immunoSEQ multiplex PCR; TCRdb's copy has only in-frame clones and leaves some out. Here the sample spans about 140,000 clones, more than 90% being singletons. The sample here was peripheral blood, taken on day 0 of AZD1222 vaccination. The receptors here all came from an adult in good health. The CDR3 runs from the conserved cysteine through the conserved F or W. A D gene is named only where the DNA matches it firmly. Some rows mark clone size as missing; the rest say once, few, many or name a class of expanded clone.

CDR3aa,CDR3nt,abundance,d_gene,v_gene,j_gene
CASSLNLGVSSYEQYF,TGCGCCAGCAGCTTGAATCTGGGGGTCAGCTCCTACGAGCAGTACTTC,.,.,TRBV5-1,TRBJ2-7
CSVESVNEQFF,TGCAGCGTTGAAAGTGTTAATGAGCAGTTCTTC,.,.,TRBV29-1,TRBJ2-1
CATPDRSYEQYF,TGTGCCACTCCGGACAGGTCCTACGAGCAGTACTTC,large,TRBD1,TRBV27,TRBJ2-7
CASSLSHGLRTEAFF,TGTGCCAGCAGTCTATCACACGGCCTGAGGACTGAAGCTTTCTTT,.,.,TRBV27,TRBJ1-1
CASGDDSSTDTQYF,TGTGCCAGCGGCGACGACTCTAGCACAGATACGCAGTATTTT,once,.,TRBV6-5,TRBJ2-3
CATSDPTSGRTEAFF,TGTGCCACCAGTGACCCCACGTCGGGGAGGACTGAAGCTTTCTTT,.,.,TRBV24-1,TRBJ1-1
CASSGDRGEQFF,TGTGCCAGCAGCGGGGACAGGGGCGAGCAGTTCTTC,.,TRBD1,TRBV6-5,TRBJ2-1
CASSITGTHGFF,TGTGCCAGCAGTATAACCGGGACACATGGGTTCTTC,.,.,TRBV28,TRBJ2-1
CASSSGGEAFF,TGTGCCAGCAGTTCTGGAGGTGAAGCTTTCTTT,.,.,TRBV12-3/TRBV12-4,TRBJ1-1
CASSYTTGFNGYTF,TGTGCCAGCAGTTACACGACAGGGTTCAATGGCTACACCTTC,.,TRBD1,TRBV6-5,TRBJ1-2
CASSFSGFYEQYF,TGTGCCAGCAGTTTTTCAGGGTTCTACGAGCAGTACTTC,.,.,TRBV12-3/TRBV12-4,TRBJ2-7
CASSQSPGRGSEETQYF,TGTGCCAGCAGCCAATCGCCCGGAAGAGGGTCCGAAGAGACCCAGTACTTC,.,.,TRBV16,TRBJ2-5
CASSLLSTGDYGYTF,TGCGCCAGCAGCCTACTTTCGACAGGGGACTATGGCTACACCTTC,.,TRBD1,TRBV10-2,TRBJ1-2
CASSHGRLETYEQYF,TGCGCCAGCAGCCACGGACGTCTGGAGACCTACGAGCAGTACTTC,.,.,TRBV5-1,TRBJ2-7
CATSRDVSGASEQYF,TGTGCCACCAGCAGAGATGTAAGTGGGGCATCGGAGCAGTACTTC,.,.,TRBV15,TRBJ2-7
CASSSSQANTEAFF,TGCGCCAGCAGCTCCTCACAGGCGAACACTGAAGCTTTCTTT,.,.,TRBV5-1,TRBJ1-1
CAISESMGTTYNEQFF,TGTGCCATCAGTGAGTCGATGGGGACGACCTACAATGAGCAGTTCTTC,.,.,TRBV10-3,TRBJ2-1
CASSLSPPGLASYEQYF,TGTGCCAGCAGTTTATCCCCGCCCGGACTAGCGTCCTACGAGCAGTACTTC,.,TRBD2,TRBV27,TRBJ2-7
CASSEHNQPQHF,TGTGCCAGCAGTGAGCACAATCAGCCCCAGCATTTT,.,.,TRBV6-1,TRBJ1-5
CASSYSNNFEPQHF,TGTGCCAGCAGTTACTCGAACAACTTTGAGCCCCAGCATTTT,.,.,TRBV6-6,TRBJ1-5
CASSLDRDQPQHF,TGTGCCAGCAGTTTGGACAGGGATCAGCCCCAGCATTTT,once,TRBD1,TRBV3-1/TRBV3-2,TRBJ1-5
CASSWAMGGGRSFCEQYF,TGTGCCAGCAGTTGGGCAATGGGGGGTGGCAGATCTTTTTGCGAGCAGTACTTC,.,.,TRBV28,TRBJ2-7
CSVVPGDAFGYTF,TGCAGCGTTGTACCCGGGGATGCCTTTGGCTACACCTTC,.,.,TRBV29-1,TRBJ1-2
CSVDETNYGYTF,TGCAGCGTTGATGAGACTAACTATGGCTACACCTTC,.,.,TRBV29-1,TRBJ1-2
CASSGQLDQPQHF,TGTGCCAGCAGTGGACAATTGGATCAGCCCCAGCATTTT,.,.,TRBV25-1,TRBJ1-5
CASSLNAAYEQYF,TGTGCCAGCAGTTTAAACGCGGCGTACGAGCAGTACTTC,.,.,TRBV28,TRBJ2-7
CASSYSPALPLHF,TGTGCCAGCAGTTACTCCCCGGCACTACCCCTCCACTTT,.,.,TRBV6-5,TRBJ1-6
CAIQGVIAGANVLTF,TGTGCCATCCAGGGGGTGATCGCCGGGGCCAACGTCCTGACTTTC,.,TRBD1,TRBV6-6,TRBJ2-6
CASSSASGSIDEQFF,TGTGCCAGCAGTTCTGCTAGCGGGAGTATCGATGAGCAGTTCTTC,.,TRBD2,TRBV28,TRBJ2-1
CASSQDGYNEKLFF,TGTGCCAGCAGCCAGGACGGTTACAATGAAAAACTGTTTTTT,.,.,TRBV5-6,TRBJ1-4
CASQEAGRQPQHF,TGTGCCAGCCAAGAAGCGGGGCGGCAGCCCCAGCATTTT,once,.,TRBV6-5,TRBJ1-5
CASSPAGGSYEQYF,TGTGCCAGCAGCCCGGCAGGGGGCTCCTACGAGCAGTACTTC,.,TRBD1,TRBV11-3,TRBJ2-7
CATSESPTNTGELFF,TGTGCCACCAGTGAGTCTCCAACGAACACCGGGGAGCTGTTTTTT,.,.,TRBV24-1,TRBJ2-2
CASSLPWGRRSSGANVLTF,TGTGCCAGCAGCTTACCTTGGGGGCGACGCAGCTCTGGGGCCAACGTCCTGACTTTC,.,.,TRBV7-9,TRBJ2-6
CASSPSRFSSGANVLTF,TGTGCCAGCAGCCCCTCCCGGTTTAGCTCTGGGGCCAACGTCCTGACTTTC,.,.,TRBV3-1/TRBV3-2,TRBJ2-6
CASSFGMYNEQFF,TGTGCCAGCAGTTTTGGGATGTACAATGAGCAGTTCTTC,.,.,TRBV27,TRBJ2-1
CASSQPGGLNTEAFF,TGTGCCAGCAGCCAACCGGGGGGCCTGAACACTGAAGCTTTCTTT,.,.,TRBV28,TRBJ1-1
CASSEGTSSYEQYF,TGTGCCAGCAGCGAGGGGACTAGCAGCTACGAGCAGTACTTC,.,TRBD2,TRBV9,TRBJ2-7